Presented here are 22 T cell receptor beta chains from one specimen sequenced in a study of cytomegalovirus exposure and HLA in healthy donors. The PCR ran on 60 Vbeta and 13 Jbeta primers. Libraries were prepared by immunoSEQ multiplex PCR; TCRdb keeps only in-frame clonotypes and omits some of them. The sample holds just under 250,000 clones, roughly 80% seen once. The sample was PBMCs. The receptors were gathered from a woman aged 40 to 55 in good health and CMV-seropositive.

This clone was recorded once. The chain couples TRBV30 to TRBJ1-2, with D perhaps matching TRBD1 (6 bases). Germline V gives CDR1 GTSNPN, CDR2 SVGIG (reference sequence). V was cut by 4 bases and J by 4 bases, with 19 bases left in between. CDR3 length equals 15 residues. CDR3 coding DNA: TGTGCCTGGAACCCTGACAGGTTAAGGGCCTATGGCTACACCTTC. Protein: CAWNPDRLRAYGYTF.

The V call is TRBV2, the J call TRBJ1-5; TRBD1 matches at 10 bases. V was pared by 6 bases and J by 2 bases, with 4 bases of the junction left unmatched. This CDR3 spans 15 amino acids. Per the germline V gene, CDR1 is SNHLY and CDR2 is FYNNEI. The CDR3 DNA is TGTGCCAGCAGGTTGACAGGGGGCGGCAATCAGCCCCAGCATTTT. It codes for CASRLTGGGNQPQHF.

This CDR3 reads CAFRSAGEETQYF. CDR3 sequence (DNA): TGTGCCTTCAGGTCGGCGGGAGAAGAGACCCAGTACTTC. The chain links TRBV7-6 to TRBJ2-5, with 7 bases aligning to TRBD2. In germline, CDR1 is SGHVS, CDR2 FNYEAQ. V gave up 11 bases and J gave up 3 bases; unmatched junction bases: 9. The CDR3 runs to 13 residues. The full variable domain, rest sourced from reference TRBV7-6 and TRBJ2-5, is GAGVSQSPRYKVTKRGQDVALRCDPISGHVSLYWYRQALGQGPEFLTYFNYEAQQDKSGLPNDRFSAERPEGSISTLTIQRTEQRDSAMYRCAFRSAGEETQYFGPGTRLLVL.

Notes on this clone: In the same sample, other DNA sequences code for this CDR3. CDR3: CASSSLTGSGNSPLHF. Written as DNA, the CDR3 is TGTGCCAGCAGTTCTTTAACAGGGTCTGGTAATTCACCCCTCCACTTT. The rearrangement joins TRBV27 to TRBJ1-6, with D perhaps TRBD1 (6 bases). This CDR3 has 16 residues. Germline CDR1 is MNHEY and CDR2 is SMNVEV (reference sequence). V was cut by 4 bases and J by 6 bases, with 16 bases left in between.

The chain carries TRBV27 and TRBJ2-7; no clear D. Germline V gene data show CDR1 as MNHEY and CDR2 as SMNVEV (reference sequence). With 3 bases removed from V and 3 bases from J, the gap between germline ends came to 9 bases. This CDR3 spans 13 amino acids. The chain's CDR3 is CASSFGQIYEQYF. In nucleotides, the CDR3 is TGTGCCAGCAGTTTTGGGCAGATCTACGAGCAGTACTTC.

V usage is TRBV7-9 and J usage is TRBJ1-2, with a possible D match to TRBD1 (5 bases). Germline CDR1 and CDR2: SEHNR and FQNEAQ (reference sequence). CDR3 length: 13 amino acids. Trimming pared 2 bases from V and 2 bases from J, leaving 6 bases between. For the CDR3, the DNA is TGTGCCAGCAGCTTACAGGGAAACTATGGCTACACCTTC. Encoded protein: CASSLQGNYGYTF.

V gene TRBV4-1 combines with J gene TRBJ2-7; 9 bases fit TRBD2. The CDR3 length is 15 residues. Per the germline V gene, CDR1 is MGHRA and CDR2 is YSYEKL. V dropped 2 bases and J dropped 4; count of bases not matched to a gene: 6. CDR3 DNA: TGCGCCAGCAGCCAACCCGTAACTAGCGGGTACGAGCAGTACTTC. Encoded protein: CASSQPVTSGYEQYF.

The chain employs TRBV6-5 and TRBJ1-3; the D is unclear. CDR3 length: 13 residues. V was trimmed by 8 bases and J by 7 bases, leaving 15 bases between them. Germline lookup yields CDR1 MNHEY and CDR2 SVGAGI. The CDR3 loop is CASAGSPGNTIYF. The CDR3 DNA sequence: TGTGCCAGCGCCGGCAGCCCGGGGAACACCATATATTTT.

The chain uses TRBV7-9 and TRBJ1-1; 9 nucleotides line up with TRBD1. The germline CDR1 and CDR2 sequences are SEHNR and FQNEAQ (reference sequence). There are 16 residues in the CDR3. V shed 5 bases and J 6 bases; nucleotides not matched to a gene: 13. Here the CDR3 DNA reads TGTGCCAGCAGCCCTACAGGGGGGACAGGGCAGTCTGAAGCTTTCTTT. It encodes CASSPTGGTGQSEAFF.

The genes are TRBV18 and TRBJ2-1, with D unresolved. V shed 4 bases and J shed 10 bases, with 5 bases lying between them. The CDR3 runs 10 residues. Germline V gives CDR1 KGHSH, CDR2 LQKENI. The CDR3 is CASSLEEQFF. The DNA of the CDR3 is TGTGCCAGCTCACTCGAGGAGCAGTTCTTC.

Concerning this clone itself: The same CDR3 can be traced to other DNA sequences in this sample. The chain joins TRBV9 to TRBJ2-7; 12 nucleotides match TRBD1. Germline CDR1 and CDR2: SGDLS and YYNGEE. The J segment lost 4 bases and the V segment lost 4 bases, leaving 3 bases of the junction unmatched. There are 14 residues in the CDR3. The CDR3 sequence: CASSPGQGAYEQYF. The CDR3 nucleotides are TGTGCCAGCAGCCCGGGACAGGGGGCTTACGAGCAGTACTTC. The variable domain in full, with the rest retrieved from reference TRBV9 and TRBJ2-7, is DSGVTQTPKHLITATGQRVTLRCSPRSGDLSVYWYQQSLDQGLQFLIQYYNGEERAKGNILERFSAQQFPDLHSELNLSSLELGDSALYFCASSPGQGAYEQYFGPGTRLTVT.

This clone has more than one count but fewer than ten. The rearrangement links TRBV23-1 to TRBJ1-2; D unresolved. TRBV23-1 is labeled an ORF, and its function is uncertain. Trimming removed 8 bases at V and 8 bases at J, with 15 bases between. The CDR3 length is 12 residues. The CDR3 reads CASGLDSKGYTF. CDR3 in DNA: TGCGCCAGCGGGCTCGATTCCAAAGGCTACACCTTC.

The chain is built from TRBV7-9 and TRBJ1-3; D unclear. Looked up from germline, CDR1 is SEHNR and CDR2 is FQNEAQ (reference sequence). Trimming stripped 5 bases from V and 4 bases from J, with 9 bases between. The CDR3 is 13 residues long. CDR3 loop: CASSPRNGNTIYF. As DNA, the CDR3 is TGTGCCAGCAGCCCGCGGAACGGAAACACCATATATTTT.

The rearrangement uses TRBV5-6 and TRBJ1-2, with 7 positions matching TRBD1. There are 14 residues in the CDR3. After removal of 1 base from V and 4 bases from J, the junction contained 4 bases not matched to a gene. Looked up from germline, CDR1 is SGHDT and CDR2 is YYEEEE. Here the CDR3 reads CASSLNRGLYGYTF. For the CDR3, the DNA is TGTGCCAGCAGCTTGAACAGGGGCCTCTATGGCTACACCTTC. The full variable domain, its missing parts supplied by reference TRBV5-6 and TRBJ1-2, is DAGVTQSPTHLIKTRGQQVTLRCSPKSGHDTVSWYQQALGQGPQFIFQYYEEEERQRGNFPDRFSGHQFPNYSSELNVNALLLGDSALYLCASSLNRGLYGYTFGSGTRLTVV.

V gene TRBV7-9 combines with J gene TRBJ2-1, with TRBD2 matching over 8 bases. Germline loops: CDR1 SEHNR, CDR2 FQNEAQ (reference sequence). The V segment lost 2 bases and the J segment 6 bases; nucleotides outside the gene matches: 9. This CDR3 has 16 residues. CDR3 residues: CASSLSTGGLVNEQFF. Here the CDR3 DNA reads TGTGCCAGCAGCTTATCTACGGGGGGGTTAGTCAATGAGCAGTTCTTC. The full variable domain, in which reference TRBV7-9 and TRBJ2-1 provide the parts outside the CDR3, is DTGVSQNPRHKITKRGQNVTFRCDPISEHNRLYWYRQTLGQGPEFLTYFQNEAQLEKSRLLSDRFSAERPKGSFSTLEIQRTEQGDSAMYLCASSLSTGGLVNEQFFGPGTRLTVL.

Written as DNA, the CDR3 is TGTGCCAGTAGTATTCAGGGGACCTACGAGCAGTACTTC. This gives the protein CASSIQGTYEQYF. This chain joins TRBV19 and TRBJ2-7, with D possibly matching TRBD1 (6 bases). The germline gives CDR1 LNHDA, CDR2 SQIVND (reference sequence). This CDR3 has 13 amino acids. The ends were cut back, 3 bases at V and 2 bases at J, with 8 bases in the middle.

CDR3 in amino acids: CASSQPGQGVGKLFF. The CDR3 coding sequence is TGCGCCAGCAGCCAACCGGGACAGGGGGTAGGAAAACTGTTTTTT. The J gene is TRBJ1-4, the V gene TRBV4-1; TRBD1 aligns across 11 bases. This CDR3 has 15 amino acids. Germline V gives CDR1 MGHRA, CDR2 YSYEKL. With V trimmed by 2 bases and J by 10 bases, 6 bases remained unmatched.

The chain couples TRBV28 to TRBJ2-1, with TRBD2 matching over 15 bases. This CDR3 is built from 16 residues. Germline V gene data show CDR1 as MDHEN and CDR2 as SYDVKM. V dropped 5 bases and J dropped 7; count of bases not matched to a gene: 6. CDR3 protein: CASSLSGTSGRNEQFF. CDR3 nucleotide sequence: TGTGCCAGCAGTCTGTCCGGGACTAGCGGGAGGAATGAGCAGTTCTTC.

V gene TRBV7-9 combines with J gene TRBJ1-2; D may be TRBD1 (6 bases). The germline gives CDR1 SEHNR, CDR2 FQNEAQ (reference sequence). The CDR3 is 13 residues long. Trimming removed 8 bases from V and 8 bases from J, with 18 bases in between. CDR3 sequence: CASRPGAALGYTF. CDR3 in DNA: TGTGCCAGCCGCCCAGGGGCCGCCTTGGGCTACACCTTC.

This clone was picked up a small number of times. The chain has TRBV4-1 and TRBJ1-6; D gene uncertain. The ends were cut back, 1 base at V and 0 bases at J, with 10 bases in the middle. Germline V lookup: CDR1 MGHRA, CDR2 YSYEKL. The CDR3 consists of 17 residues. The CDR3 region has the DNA TGCGCCAGCAGCCAAGGCCAGTTCCTCTCCTATAATTCACCCCTCCACTTT. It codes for CASSQGQFLSYNSPLHF.

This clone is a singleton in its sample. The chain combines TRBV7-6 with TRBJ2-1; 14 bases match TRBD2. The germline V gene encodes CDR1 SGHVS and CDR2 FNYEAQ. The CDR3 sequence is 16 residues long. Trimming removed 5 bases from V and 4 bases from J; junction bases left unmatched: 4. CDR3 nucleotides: TGTGCCAGCAGCCCTAGGACTAGCGGGGGGTACAATGAGCAGTTCTTC. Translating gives CASSPRTSGGYNEQFF.

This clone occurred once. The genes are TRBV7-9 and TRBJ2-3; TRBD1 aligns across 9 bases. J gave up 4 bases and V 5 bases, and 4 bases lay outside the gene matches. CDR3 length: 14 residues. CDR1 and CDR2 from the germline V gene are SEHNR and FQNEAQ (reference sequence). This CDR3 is CASSQQGASDTQYF. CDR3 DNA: TGTGCCAGCAGCCAACAGGGGGCATCAGATACGCAGTATTTT.